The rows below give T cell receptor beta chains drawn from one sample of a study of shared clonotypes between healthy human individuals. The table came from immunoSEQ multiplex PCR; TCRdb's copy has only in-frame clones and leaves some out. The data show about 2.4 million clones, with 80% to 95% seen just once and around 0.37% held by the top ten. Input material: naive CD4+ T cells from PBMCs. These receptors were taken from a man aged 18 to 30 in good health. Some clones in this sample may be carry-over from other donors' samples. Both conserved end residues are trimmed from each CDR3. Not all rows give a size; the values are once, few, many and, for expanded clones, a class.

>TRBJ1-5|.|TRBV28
ASSWVANSNQPQH
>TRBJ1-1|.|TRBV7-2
ASSYQRGVTEAF
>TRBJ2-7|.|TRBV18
ASSPFVRVPLREQY
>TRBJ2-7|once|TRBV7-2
ASSLVRDRGYEQY
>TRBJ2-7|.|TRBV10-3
AISELRGPYEQY
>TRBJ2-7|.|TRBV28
ASSLSRQGRTYEQY
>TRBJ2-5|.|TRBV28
ASGRGQETQY
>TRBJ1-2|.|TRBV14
ASSQQGNYGYT
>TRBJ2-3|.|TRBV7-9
ASSSPGLAGGVSTDTQY
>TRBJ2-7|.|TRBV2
ASSVAPSRDGGEQY
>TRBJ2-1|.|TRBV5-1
ASSPPSSYNEQF
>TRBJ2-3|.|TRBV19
ASSIGAADTQY
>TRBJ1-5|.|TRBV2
ASSDSVGGSEQPQH
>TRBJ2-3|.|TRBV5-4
ASSLPLDTQY
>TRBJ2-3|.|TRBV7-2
ASTQGLPPGTDTQY
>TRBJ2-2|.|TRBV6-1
ASSGGKGTGELF
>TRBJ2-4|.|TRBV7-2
ASSFPENIQY
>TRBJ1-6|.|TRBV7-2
ASSFRELGSLH
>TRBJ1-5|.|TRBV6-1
ASRDRALQPQH
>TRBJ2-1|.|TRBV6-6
ASSYLGTNF
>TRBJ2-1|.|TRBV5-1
ASSPIWGSGYNEQF
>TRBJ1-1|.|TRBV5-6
ASSLRDRGGTEAF
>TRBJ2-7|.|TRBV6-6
ASRIGISSYEQY
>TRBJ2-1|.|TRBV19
ASSIDRRAGDNEQF
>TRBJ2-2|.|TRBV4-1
ASSWGQGTNTGELF
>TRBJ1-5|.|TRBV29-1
SVGKGDNTQPQH
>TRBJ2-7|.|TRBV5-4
ASRAWPGVSYEQY
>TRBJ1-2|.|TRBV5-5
ASSEDRGYGYT